The 6 T cell receptor beta chains reported below all come from one sample, sequenced in a study of blood T cell repertoires in COVID-19. The table came from immunoSEQ multiplex PCR; TCRdb's copy has only in-frame clones and leaves some out. The data show roughly 400,000 clones, approximately 90% seen once. Material for sequencing was PBMCs or T cells enriched from blood (not recorded which). Source of these receptors: a man younger than 40 who had recovered from COVID-19.

V and J are TRBV14 and TRBJ2-1; 11 bases fit TRBD2. V gave up 4 bases and J gave up 7 bases; unmatched junction bases: 12. Germline V lookup: CDR1 SGHDN, CDR2 FVKESK. This CDR3 spans 17 amino acids. The CDR3 DNA sequence: TGTGCCAGCAGCCCGATAATAGCGGGAGGGCCTGGGAATGAGCAGTTCTTC. Translated, it gives CASSPIIAGGPGNEQFF. Complete variable domain (other parts from reference TRBV14 and TRBJ2-1): EAGVTQFPSHSVIEKGQTVTLRCDPISGHDNLYWYRRVMGKEIKFLLHFVKESKQDESGMPNNRFLAERTGGTYSTLKVQPAELEDSGVYFCASSPIIAGGPGNEQFFGPGTRLTVL.

The CDR3 protein is CASSLSGDGSSYEQYF. The DNA for the CDR3 is TGCGCCAGCAGCTTATCCGGAGACGGAAGCTCCTACGAGCAGTACTTC. The chain links TRBV5-1 to TRBJ2-7, with D unclear. This CDR3 has 16 amino acids. V was trimmed by 2 bases and J by 0 bases, leaving 15 bases between them. Germline CDR1 SGHRS, CDR2 YFSETQ.

The rearrangement uses TRBV5-1 and TRBJ1-1, with a weak D call TRBD1 (5 bases). V was cut by 4 bases and J by 1 base, with 11 bases left in between. Germline CDR1 is SGHRS and CDR2 is YFSETQ. The CDR3 spans 14 residues. CDR3 sequence reads: CASSLDGQNTEAFF. In nucleotides, the CDR3 is TGCGCCAGCAGCCTTGATGGACAGAACACTGAAGCTTTCTTT. The whole variable domain, filled in from reference TRBV5-1 and TRBJ1-1, reads KAGVTQTPRYLIKTRGQQVTLSCSPISGHRSVSWYQQTPGQGLQFLFEYFSETQRNKGNFPGRFSGRQFSNSRSEMNVSTLELGDSALYLCASSLDGQNTEAFFGQGTRLTVV.

This rearrangement joins TRBV28 to TRBJ1-2, with 7 bases that match TRBD1. This CDR3 spans 14 amino acids. Trimming took 6 bases from V and 0 from J; bases not matched to a gene: 4. Germline V lookup: CDR1 MDHEN, CDR2 SYDVKM. The CDR3 protein is CASRPGQSNYGYTF. The CDR3 nucleotides are TGTGCCAGCAGACCGGGACAGTCTAACTATGGCTACACCTTC.

The rearrangement joins TRBV28 to TRBJ1-4; D remains unclear. Trimming left V 6 bases short and J 10 bases short, with 15 bases between. Per the germline V gene, CDR1 is MDHEN and CDR2 is SYDVKM. The length of the CDR3 is 13 residues. CDR3 sequence reads: CASRAGPEGKLFF. The CDR3 region has the DNA TGTGCCAGCAGAGCCGGGCCAGAGGGAAAACTGTTTTTT.

V is TRBV10-2 and J is TRBJ1-2, with a tentative D call TRBD1 (6 bases). V was clipped by 0 bases and J by 8 bases, with 19 bases between them. CDR3 size: 16 residues. Germline CDR1 is WSHSY and CDR2 is SAAADI. CDR3 sequence reads: CASSESTYRDRRGYTF. DNA of the CDR3: TGCGCCAGCAGTGAGTCGACGTACAGGGATCGTCGAGGCTACACCTTC.